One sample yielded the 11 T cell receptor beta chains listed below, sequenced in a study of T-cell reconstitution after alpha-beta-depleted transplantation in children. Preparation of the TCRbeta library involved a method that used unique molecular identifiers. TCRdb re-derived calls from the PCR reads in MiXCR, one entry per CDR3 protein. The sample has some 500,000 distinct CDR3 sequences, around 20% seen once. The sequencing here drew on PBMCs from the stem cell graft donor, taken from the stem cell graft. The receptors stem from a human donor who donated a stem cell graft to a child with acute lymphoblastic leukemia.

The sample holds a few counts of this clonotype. The DNA for the CDR3 is TGTGCCAGCAGCCAAACGGGGGGTAGAGGTACGCAGTATTTT. It encodes CASSQTGGRGTQYF. The chain joins TRBV3-1 to TRBJ2-3; 7 nucleotides match TRBD2. Germline CDR1 reads LGHDT; CDR2 reads YNNKEL (reference sequence). Germline trimming cut 2 bases from V and 8 bases from J; bases unmatched to any gene: 7. The CDR3 sequence is 14 residues long.

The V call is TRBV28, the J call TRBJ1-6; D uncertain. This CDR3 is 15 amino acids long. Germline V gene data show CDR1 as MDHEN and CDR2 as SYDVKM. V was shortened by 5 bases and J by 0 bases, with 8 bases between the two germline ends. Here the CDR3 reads CASSTPNSYNSPLHF. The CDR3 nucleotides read TGTGCCAGCAGTACACCGAACTCCTATAATTCACCCCTCCACTTT.

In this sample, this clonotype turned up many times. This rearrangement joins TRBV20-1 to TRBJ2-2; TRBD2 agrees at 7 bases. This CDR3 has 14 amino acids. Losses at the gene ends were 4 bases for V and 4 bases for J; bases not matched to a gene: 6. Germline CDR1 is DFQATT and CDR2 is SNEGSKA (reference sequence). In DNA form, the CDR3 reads TGCAGTGCTAAGAGGACTAGGTTCACCGGGGAGCTGTTTTTT. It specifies CSAKRTRFTGELFF.

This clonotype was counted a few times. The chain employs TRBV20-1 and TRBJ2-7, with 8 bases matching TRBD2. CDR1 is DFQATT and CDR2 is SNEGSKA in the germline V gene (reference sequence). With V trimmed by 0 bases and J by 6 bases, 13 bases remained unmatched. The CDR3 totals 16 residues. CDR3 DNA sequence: TGCAGTGCTAGAGAGACTAGCGCACTCAAAGCAGTCGAGCAGTACTTC. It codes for CSARETSALKAVEQYF.

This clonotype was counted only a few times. The CDR3 sequence: CSALTGGAQYF. The CDR3 bases are TGCAGTGCTCTTACAGGGGGCGCGCAGTACTTC. The rearrangement joins TRBV20-1 to TRBJ2-7; 9 bases line up with TRBD1. From germline, CDR1 is DFQATT and CDR2 SNEGSKA (reference sequence). V gave up 5 bases and J gave up 9 bases; unmatched junction bases: 5. This CDR3 contains 11 residues.

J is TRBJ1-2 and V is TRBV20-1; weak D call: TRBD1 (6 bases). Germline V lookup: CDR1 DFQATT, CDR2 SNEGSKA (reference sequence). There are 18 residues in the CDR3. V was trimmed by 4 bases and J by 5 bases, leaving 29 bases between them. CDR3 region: CSATAEGSQQGRTYGYTF. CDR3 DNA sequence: TGCAGTGCTACCGCGGAGGGCTCCCAACAGGGCCGAACTTATGGCTACACCTTC.

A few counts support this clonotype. The CDR3 DNA is TGTGCCAGCAGCGTTTTGTCCGAGCAGTACTTC. This codes for CASSVLSEQYF. J is TRBJ2-7 and V is TRBV9; no clear D. This CDR3 region has 11 residues. The V end lost 2 bases, the J end lost 6 bases, and 6 bases lay between the germline ends. Germline V gives CDR1 SGDLS, CDR2 YYNGEE.

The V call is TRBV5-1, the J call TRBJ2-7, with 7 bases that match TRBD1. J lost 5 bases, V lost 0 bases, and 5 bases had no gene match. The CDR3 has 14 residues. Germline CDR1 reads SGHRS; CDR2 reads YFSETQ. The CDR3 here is CASSLAPGGNEQYF. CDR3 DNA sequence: TGCGCCAGCAGCTTGGCCCCAGGGGGTAACGAGCAGTACTTC.

DNA of the CDR3: TGTGCCAGCAGTCGGGGGGGAAACTACGAGCAGTACTTC. Translated, it gives CASSRGGNYEQYF. This chain uses TRBV12-3 or TRBV12-4 with TRBJ2-7, with 8 bases matching TRBD2. Losses at the gene ends were 5 bases for V and 3 bases for J; bases not matched to a gene: 3. CDR3 length equals 13 residues.

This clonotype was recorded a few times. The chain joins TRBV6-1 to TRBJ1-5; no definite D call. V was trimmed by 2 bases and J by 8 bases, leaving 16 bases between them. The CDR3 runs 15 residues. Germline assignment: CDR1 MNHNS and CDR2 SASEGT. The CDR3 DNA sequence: TGTGCCAGCAGTGAAACCCGGGCCGGCTGGAAGCCCCAGCATTTT. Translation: CASSETRAGWKPQHF.

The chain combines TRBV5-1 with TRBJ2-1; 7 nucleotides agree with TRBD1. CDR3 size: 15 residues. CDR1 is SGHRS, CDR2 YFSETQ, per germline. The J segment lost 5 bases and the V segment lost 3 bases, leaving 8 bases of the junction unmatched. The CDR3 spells CASSSEGQVNNEQFF. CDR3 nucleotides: TGCGCCAGCAGCTCCGAAGGACAGGTGAACAATGAGCAGTTCTTC.